This T cell receptor (beta chain) was captured in a study of vaccination effects on CD4 cells after COVID-19. Study results and limitations: Cross-reactivity toward common cold coronaviruses was confined to only 1 of 255 vaccine-induced clones in healthy vaccinees.

About this clone: Its antigen is unknown.

Viral peptide pools were used in the ViraFEST assay to expand antigen-specific CD4+ T cells, and sequencing came afterward. CD4+ T cell isolation took place after more than eight days of culture. Nucleocapsid antibodies stayed negative before and after vaccination, showing no earlier SARS-CoV-2 infection. At days 3 and 7, half of the medium was exchanged for IL-2 medium. Data came from immunoSEQ multiplex PCR; TCRdb stores just in-frame clones and leaves some out. The data hold 50,000 to 65,000 clones, with more than 75% observed a single time. The germline V and J ends were trimmed by 10 bases and 5 bases, with 13 bases remaining between them. Germline V gene data show CDR1 as SNHLY and CDR2 as FYNNEI. CDR3 length: 12 residues.

The gene calls are TRBV2 and TRBJ2-3; D is possibly TRBD2 (7 bases). The origin of this receptor is a human donor who received a COVID-19 vaccine. The sequences come from CD4+ T cells from PBMCs cultured with HCoV-OC43 spike peptides, collected before COVID-19 vaccination. Subset denoted: HCoV-OC43 spike overlapping peptide pool stimulation. The CDR3 nucleotides are TGTGCCACAGAGGGGGGGGGAGATACGCAGTATTTT. Encoded protein: CATEGGGDTQYF.